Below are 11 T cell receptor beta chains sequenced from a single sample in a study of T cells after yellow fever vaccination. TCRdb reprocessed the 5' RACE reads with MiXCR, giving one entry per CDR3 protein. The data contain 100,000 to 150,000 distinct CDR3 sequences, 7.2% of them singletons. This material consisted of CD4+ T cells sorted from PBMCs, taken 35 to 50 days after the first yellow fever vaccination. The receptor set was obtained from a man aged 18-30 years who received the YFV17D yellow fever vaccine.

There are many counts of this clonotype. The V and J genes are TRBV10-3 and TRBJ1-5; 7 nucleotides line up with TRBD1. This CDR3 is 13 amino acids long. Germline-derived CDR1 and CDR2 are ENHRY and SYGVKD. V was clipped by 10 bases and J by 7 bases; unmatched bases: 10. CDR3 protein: CATSGQQSQPQHF. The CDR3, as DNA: TGTGCCACCTCGGGACAGCAATCACAGCCCCAGCATTTT.

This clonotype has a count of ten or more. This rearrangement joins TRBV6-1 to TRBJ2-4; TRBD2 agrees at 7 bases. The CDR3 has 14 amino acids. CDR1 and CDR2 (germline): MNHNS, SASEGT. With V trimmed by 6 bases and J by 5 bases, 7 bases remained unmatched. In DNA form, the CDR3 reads TGTGCCAGCAGCCCCGGACTAGGACAAAACATTCAGTACTTC. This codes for CASSPGLGQNIQYF.

The CDR3 region has the DNA TGTGCCAGCAGCCAAGGGGACAGGGGGGGAGCAGATACGCAGTATTTT. It is translated as CASSQGDRGGADTQYF. The gene calls are TRBV4-2 and TRBJ2-3, with 11 bases lining up with TRBD1. The germline V gene has CDR1 LGHNA and CDR2 YNFKEQ. V gave up 1 base and J gave up 4 bases; unmatched junction bases: 4. The CDR3 is 16 amino acids.

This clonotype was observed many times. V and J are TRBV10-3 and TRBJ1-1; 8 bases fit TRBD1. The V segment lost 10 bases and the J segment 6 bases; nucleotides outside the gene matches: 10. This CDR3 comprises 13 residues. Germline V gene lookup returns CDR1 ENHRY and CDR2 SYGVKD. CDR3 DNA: TGTGCCACCCACGACAGGGGAAGAGCTGAAGCTTTCTTT. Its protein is CATHDRGRAEAFF.

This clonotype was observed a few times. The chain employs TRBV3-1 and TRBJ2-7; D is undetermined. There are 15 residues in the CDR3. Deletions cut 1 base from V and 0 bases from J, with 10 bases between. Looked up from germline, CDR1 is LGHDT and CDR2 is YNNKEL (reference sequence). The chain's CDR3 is CASSQGKGFSYEQYF. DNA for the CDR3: TGTGCCAGCAGCCAAGGAAAGGGTTTCTCCTACGAGCAGTACTTC.

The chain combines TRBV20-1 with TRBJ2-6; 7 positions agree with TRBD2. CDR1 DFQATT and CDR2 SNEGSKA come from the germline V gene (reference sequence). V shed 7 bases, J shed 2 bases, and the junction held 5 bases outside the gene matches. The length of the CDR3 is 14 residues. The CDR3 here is CSVGRGTGANVLTF. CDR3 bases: TGCAGTGTGGGGAGGGGAACTGGGGCCAACGTCCTGACTTTC.

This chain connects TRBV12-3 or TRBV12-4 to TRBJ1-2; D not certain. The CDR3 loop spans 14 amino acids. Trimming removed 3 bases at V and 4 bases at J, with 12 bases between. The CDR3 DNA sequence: TGTGCCAGCAGTTTGCTGGGTATTAGCTATGGCTACACCTTC. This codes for CASSLLGISYGYTF.

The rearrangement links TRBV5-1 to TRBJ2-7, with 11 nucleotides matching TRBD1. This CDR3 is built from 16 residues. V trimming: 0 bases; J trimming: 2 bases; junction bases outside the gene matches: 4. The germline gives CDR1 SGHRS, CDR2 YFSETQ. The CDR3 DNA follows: TGCGCCAGCAGCTTGGCCGGGACAGGGGGTGCCTACGAGCAGTACGTC. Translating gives CASSLAGTGGAYEQYV.

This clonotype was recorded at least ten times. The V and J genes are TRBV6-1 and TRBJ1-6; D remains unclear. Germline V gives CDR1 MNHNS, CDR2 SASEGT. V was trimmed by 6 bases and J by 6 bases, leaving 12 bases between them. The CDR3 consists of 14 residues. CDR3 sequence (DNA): TGTGCCAGCAGGCCGGACGGAGCTAATTCACCCCTCCACTTT. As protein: CASRPDGANSPLHF.

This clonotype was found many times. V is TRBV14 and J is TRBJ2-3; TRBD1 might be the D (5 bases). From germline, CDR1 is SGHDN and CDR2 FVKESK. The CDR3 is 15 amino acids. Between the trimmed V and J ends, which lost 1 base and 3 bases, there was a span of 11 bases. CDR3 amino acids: CASSQALRQTDTQYF. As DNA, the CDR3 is TGTGCCAGCAGCCAAGCCCTTAGACAGACAGATACGCAGTATTTT.

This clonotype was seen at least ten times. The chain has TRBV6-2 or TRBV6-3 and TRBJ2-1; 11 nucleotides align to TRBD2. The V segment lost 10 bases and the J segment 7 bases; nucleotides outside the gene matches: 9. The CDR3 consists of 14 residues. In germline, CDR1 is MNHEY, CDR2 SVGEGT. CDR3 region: CATLLAGVLNEQFF. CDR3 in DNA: TGTGCCACTTTACTAGCGGGAGTACTAAATGAGCAGTTCTTC.